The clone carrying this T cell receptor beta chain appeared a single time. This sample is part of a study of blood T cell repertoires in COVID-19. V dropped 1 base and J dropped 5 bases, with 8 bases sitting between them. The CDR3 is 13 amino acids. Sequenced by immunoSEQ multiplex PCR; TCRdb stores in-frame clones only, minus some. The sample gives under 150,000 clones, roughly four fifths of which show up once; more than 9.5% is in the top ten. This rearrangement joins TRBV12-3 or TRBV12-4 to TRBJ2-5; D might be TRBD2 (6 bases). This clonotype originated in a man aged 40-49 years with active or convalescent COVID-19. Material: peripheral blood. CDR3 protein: CASSLGEVETQYF. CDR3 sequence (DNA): TGTGCCAGCAGTTTAGGGGAGGTGGAGACCCAGTACTTC.